This paragraph reports one T cell receptor beta chain. The specificity of this receptor is unknown. The record has no base qualities; no much larger clone is one base away. The immunoSEQ Assay, a bias-controlled multiplex PCR, was used to amplify TCRbeta CDR3 regions from genomic DNA. Concerning the study's data processing: Within the assay, amplification of reference gene primers was used to estimate how many nucleated cells each sample contained. To quantify the absolute abundance of each unique TCRbeta CDR3 rearrangement, sequence reads were collapsed and filtered. For each sample, productive Simpson clonality was calculated as the square root of Simpson's diversity index across productive rearrangements. The table comes from immuneACCESS by way of TCRdb, which keeps in-frame sequences with V and J called. Part of the clones is missing from these tables; in studies checked, under half for an unresolved V gene and the rest for unknown reasons. V and J calls and clone size come straight from that table; D and trimming were deduced from the DNA. This sample holds hundreds of thousands of clones; 89% were observed only once. The ten largest clones take up less than 7.5% of the sample.

A second Seattle source provided samples from volunteer blood donors who had recovered from COVID-19. Whole blood was collected in K2EDTA tubes by collaborating institutions according to the institutions' own protocols. For TCRbeta analysis, collaborators shipped samples in one of three forms: frozen whole blood, isolated PBMCs, or DNA extracted from either of those sample types. The record originates from a study of blood T cell repertoires in COVID-19 (TCRdb year 2020). Broadly, across the study: Collaborator samples came from the United States, Italy and Spain and covered acute and convalescent phases of COVID-19. Sample metadata almost always included a de-identified subject ID, COVID-19 status, age in years and sex. A freely available public database, intended as a resource for researchers studying the immune response to SARS-CoV-2, is where the repertoires were released. Subjects who had been exposed to COVID-19, were actively infected with it, or had recovered from it provided the deeply sampled blood TCRbeta repertoires that made up the dataset. The prospective study material was composed of cDNA or gDNA derived from T cells, B-cell-depleted T cells, or PBMCs. The samples were drawn from the first 160 participants of the ongoing ImmuneRACE study and from roughly 1,300 subjects provided by 6 global collaborators. HLA class I and class II types, where available, came from metadata supplied by the sample provider rather than from assay-based typing.

Trimming takes 4 bases off V and 5 bases off J; junction bases not matched to a gene: 13. From cysteine to phenylalanine, the CDR3 is 16 amino acids long. The retained sequence is limited to the CDR3, 48 bases, with the frame set at the first base. CDR1 and CDR2 (MNHEY, SVGAGI) derive from the germline V gene. Overall study results and their limits: The quantity of clinical and demographic metadata differed by source and by participant and was supplied without curation.

This sequence uses TRBV6-5 and TRBJ1-2, and TRBD1 matches 7 of the central bases. Sequenced sample: peripheral blood. This receptor was obtained from a man aged 60 to 69 who had recovered from COVID-19. The CDR3 amino acid sequence is: CASSFTGTGTAYGYTF. The base sequence is TGTGCCAGCAGTTTCACAGGAACCGGGACAGCATATGGCTACACCTTC.